These T cell receptor beta chains were read from a single sample in a study of T-cell reconstitution after alpha-beta-depleted transplantation in children. TCRdb processed the PCR reads anew with MiXCR; each CDR3 protein has one entry. The top ten clones hold around 3% of a sample with some 240,000 distinct CDR3 sequences, approximately 12% of them seen once. The material was PBMCs from the stem cell graft donor, obtained from the stem cell graft. The origin of the receptors is a human donor who donated a stem cell graft to a child with acute lymphoblastic leukemia. Both conserved end residues are part of each CDR3. The D gene is left open where the match is weak. Clone sizes are given selectively: once, few, many, or a class where the clone is expanded.

many | . | TRBJ1-2 | TRBV25-1 | CASSEGSGQTLRGYTF | TGTGCCAGCAGTGAAGGTAGCGGGCAGACCTTGCGGGGCTACACCTTC
. | . | TRBJ1-2 | TRBV5-6 | CASSFRITQNGYTF | TGTGCCAGCAGCTTTAGGATAACCCAAAATGGCTACACCTTC
many | . | TRBJ2-7 | TRBV20-1 | CSARGRLTYEQYF | TGCAGTGCTAGAGGGCGGTTAACCTACGAGCAGTACTTC
many | TRBD1 | TRBJ2-5 | TRBV5-5 | CAGGQVFGETQYF | TGTGCCGGAGGACAGGTATTCGGGGAGACCCAGTACTTC
many | TRBD1 | TRBJ1-1 | TRBV6-1 | CASSVPRTGVSSDTEAFF | TGTGCCAGCAGTGTTCCAAGGACAGGGGTTTCCTCGGACACTGAAGCTTTCTTT
many | TRBD2 | TRBJ2-5 | TRBV2 | CASSEVAGVVQETQYF | TGTGCCAGCAGTGAAGTAGCGGGAGTCGTCCAAGAGACCCAGTACTTC
few | . | TRBJ2-5 | TRBV9 | CASNPGRPQETQYF | TGTGCCAGTAACCCGGGCCGCCCCCAGGAGACCCAGTACTTC
many | . | TRBJ2-4 | TRBV9 | CASSVGRGEKNIQYF | TGTGCCAGCAGCGTAGGCCGGGGTGAGAAAAACATTCAGTACTTC
many | TRBD1 | TRBJ1-1 | TRBV25-1 | CASSVGQGASSTEAFF | TGTGCCAGCAGTGTGGGACAGGGGGCCAGTAGCACTGAAGCTTTCTTT
many | TRBD2 | TRBJ2-2 | TRBV12-3/TRBV12-4 | CASSHIAGAITGELFF | TGTGCCAGCAGTCATATAGCGGGAGCGATTACCGGGGAGCTGTTTTTT
. | . | TRBJ2-7 | TRBV4-3 | CASSHYGTGTSYEQYF | TGCGCCAGCAGCCATTACGGGACGGGGACCTCCTACGAGCAGTACTTC
. | . | TRBJ1-5 | TRBV20-1 | CSATSTDYSNQPQHF | TGCAGTGCTACCTCGACGGACTATAGCAATCAGCCCCAGCATTTT
many | . | TRBJ2-1 | TRBV7-9 | CASSLDTPPEQFF | TGTGCCAGCAGCTTAGATACGCCCCCGGAGCAGTTCTTC